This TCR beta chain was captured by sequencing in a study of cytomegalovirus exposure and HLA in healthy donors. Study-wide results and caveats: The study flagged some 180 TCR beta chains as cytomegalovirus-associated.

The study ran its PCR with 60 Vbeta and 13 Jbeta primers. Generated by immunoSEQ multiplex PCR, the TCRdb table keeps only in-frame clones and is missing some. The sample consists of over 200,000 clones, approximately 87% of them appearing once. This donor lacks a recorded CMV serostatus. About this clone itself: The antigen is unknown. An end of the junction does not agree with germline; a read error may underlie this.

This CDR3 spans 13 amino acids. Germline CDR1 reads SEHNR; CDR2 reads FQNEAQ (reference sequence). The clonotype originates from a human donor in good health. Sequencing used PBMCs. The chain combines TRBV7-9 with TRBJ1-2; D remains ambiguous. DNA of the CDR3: TGTTCCAGCAGCTATAGTTCGAACTATGGCTACACCTTC. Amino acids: CSSSYSSNYGYTF.